This TCR beta chain was retrieved from a study of blood T cell repertoires in COVID-19. Overall study: Samples representing acute and convalescent COVID-19 were sourced from the United States, Italy and Spain. Sample material is recorded as cDNA or gDNA derived from T cells, B-cell-depleted T cells, or PBMCs.

The CDR3 loop spans 14 amino acids. Between the trimmed V and J ends, which lost 7 bases and 3 bases, there was a span of 16 bases. CDR1 MNHEY and CDR2 SVGAGI come from the germline V gene. Original data processing: Amplified reference gene primers provided the basis for estimating nucleated cell counts. TCRdb's copy holds only in-frame clones and misses some; the assay was immunoSEQ multiplex PCR. V, J and clone size reflect that table, while D and trimming were determined from the DNA. The sample carries roughly 30,000 clones, 80% to 90% recorded once. This chain links TRBV6-5 with TRBJ2-7, with a weak D call TRBD2 (5 bases). This TCR was sampled from an elderly man with acute or convalescent COVID-19. Input material: peripheral blood. The CDR3 bases are TGTGCCAGCATGATGCAGCGGTCGAGCTACGAGCAGTACTTC. Amino acids: CASMMQRSSYEQYF.